The 15 T cell receptor beta chains listed next were all sequenced from one sample in a study of beta chain features in type 1 diabetes. Reverse transcription of all isolated RNA meant that expressed TCRB transcripts were sequenced. Data came from immunoSEQ multiplex PCR; TCRdb stores just in-frame clones and leaves some out. The data show under 90,000 clones, under 35% seen once. Source material: stem cell memory CD4+ T cells from blood. These TCRs come from a woman in her late teens or twenties in good health.

In regard to this clone: This is likely a read error, given that the CDR3 carries no conserved phenylalanine or tryptophan at its end. The DNA is omitted, as the CDR3 cannot be located on it reliably, and the CDR3 follows TCRdb's listing. V usage is TRBV5-6 and J usage is TRBJ1-1; whether TRBD1, the table's D call, matches the DNA was not checked. CDR1 and CDR2 from the germline V gene are SGHDT and YYEEEE. The CDR3 totals 14 residues, both ends included. This chain's CDR3 is CASSQGHTGEHGPT.

This clone has more than one count but fewer than ten. This chain joins TRBV30 and TRBJ2-3; TRBD1 matches at 11 bases. CDR1 is GTSNPN and CDR2 is SVGIG in the germline V gene (reference sequence). CDR3 length: 18 residues. V trimming: 5 bases; J trimming: 0 bases; junction bases outside the gene matches: 13. The DNA for the CDR3 is TGTGCCTGGGAGAACCCCAGGACAGGGGGCAATAGCACAGATACGCAGTATTTT. This translates into CAWENPRTGGNSTDTQYF.

This clone appeared a few times. The CDR3 DNA reads as TGTGCCAGCAGCGACCGGGACAGGGGTTATGGGGATGAGCAGTTCTTC. Translating gives CASSDRDRGYGDEQFF. V gene TRBV11-3 combines with J gene TRBJ2-1; 10 bases match TRBD1. The CDR3 has 16 residues. Trimming at V came to 5 bases and at J to 8 bases, leaving 12 bases not matched to a gene. The germline V gene encodes CDR1 SGHNT and CDR2 YENEEA.

About this clone: At one end the junction does not follow the germline gene, possibly because of a read error. This rearrangement joins TRBV29-1 to TRBJ1-1; D remains ambiguous. The CDR3 runs 13 residues. The germline gives CDR1 SQVTM, CDR2 ANQGSEA. The CDR3 DNA reads TGCATCGTAAGGAGGGAAATGAACACTGAAACTTTCTTT. Its protein is CIVRREMNTETFF.

This sequence joins TRBV15 and TRBJ1-2; perhaps TRBD1 as D (6 bases). The CDR3 consists of 17 residues. The V gene lost 3 bases and the J gene lost 3 bases, with 20 bases spanning the gap. The germline CDR1 and CDR2 sequences are LNHNV and YYDKDF (reference sequence). The CDR3 nucleotides are TGTGCCACCAGCAGCCCCCCCGGGGGGCAAGGGGACTATGGCTACACCTTC. This codes for CATSSPPGGQGDYGYTF. Looking up the rest from reference TRBV15 and TRBJ1-2 gives the full variable domain: DAMVIQNPRYQVTQFGKPVTLSCSQTLNHNVMYWYQQKSSQAPKLLFHYYDKDFNNEADTPDNFQSRRPNTSFCFLDIRSPGLGDTAMYLCATSSPPGGQGDYGYTFGSGTRLTVV.

This clone has only a few counts. The chain carries TRBV5-1 and TRBJ2-6; the D is unclear. V shed 3 bases and J shed 1 base, with 8 bases lying between them. CDR3 length: 15 amino acids. Germline CDR1 SGHRS, CDR2 YFSETQ. CDR3 loop: CASSSTGSGANVLTF. CDR3 DNA: TGCGCCAGCAGCTCTACCGGTTCTGGGGCCAACGTCCTGACTTTC.

The chain recombines TRBV30 with TRBJ2-4; weak D call: TRBD2 (6 bases). This CDR3 has 15 residues. Germline V gene sequence: CDR1 GTSNPN, CDR2 SVGIG (reference sequence). V was trimmed by 1 base and J by 1 base, leaving 11 bases between them. CDR3 coding DNA: TGTGCCTGGAGTGACCTCGGAGGGGCCAAAAACATTCAGTACTTC. Translated, it gives CAWSDLGGAKNIQYF. Variable domain in full (rest from reference TRBV30 and TRBJ2-4): SQTIHQWPATLVQPVGSPLSLECTVEGTSNPNLYWYRQAAGRGLQLLFYSVGIGQISSEVPQNLSASRPQDRQFILSSKKLLLSDSGFYLCAWSDLGGAKNIQYFGAGTRLSVL.

The chain couples TRBV10-3 to TRBJ2-1; 11 bases agree with TRBD2. The trim removed 5 bases at V and 6 bases at J, leaving 3 bases unmatched. The germline V gene encodes CDR1 ENHRY and CDR2 SYGVKD. This CDR3 spans 14 amino acids. This chain's CDR3 is CAISSGTSGNEQFF. In DNA form, the CDR3 reads TGTGCCATCAGTTCCGGGACTAGCGGCAATGAGCAGTTCTTC.

This clone was observed a handful of times. The chain couples TRBV25-1 to TRBJ1-3; no clear D. The CDR3 totals 12 residues. Trimming removed 7 bases at V and 2 bases at J, with 6 bases between. Germline values: CDR1 MGHDK, CDR2 SYGVNS. The CDR3 spells CASTRAGNTIYF. CDR3 DNA: TGTGCCAGCACTCGGGCTGGAAACACCATATATTTT.

The chain couples TRBV5-4 to TRBJ2-5; D is perhaps TRBD2 (6 bases). The CDR3 totals 14 residues. The V end was cut by 3 bases, the J end by 4 bases, with 13 bases between. The germline V gene encodes CDR1 SGHNT and CDR2 YYREEE (reference sequence). The CDR3 bases are TGTGCCAGCAGCTGGATGGCGGGGCTAGAGACCCAGTACTTC. This codes for CASSWMAGLETQYF.

The J gene is TRBJ1-1, the V gene TRBV7-2; 9 bases fit TRBD1. Germline CDR1 reads SGHTA; CDR2 reads FQGNSA. Unmatched junction bases numbered 7, after V lost 5 bases and J lost 9 bases. This CDR3 comprises 13 residues. The CDR3, as DNA: TGTGCCAGCAGCACAGGGACAGGGAAGAAAGCTTTCTTT. Its protein product is CASSTGTGKKAFF.

The rearrangement uses TRBV25-1 and TRBJ1-2; 8 bases are a match to TRBD1. CDR1 is MGHDK and CDR2 is SYGVNS in the germline V gene. Trimming took 3 bases from V and 2 from J; bases not matched to a gene: 2. This CDR3 is built from 14 residues. The chain's CDR3 is CASSESGGNYGYTF. CDR3 nucleotide sequence: TGTGCCAGCAGTGAGTCAGGGGGCAACTATGGCTACACCTTC.

Of note for this clone: This CDR3 is also generated by other DNA sequences in the sample. This CDR3 reads CASSLALYNEQFF. The CDR3 DNA follows: TGTGCCAGCAGCTTAGCCTTGTACAATGAGCAGTTCTTC. The chain couples TRBV11-2 to TRBJ2-1, with unresolved D. The length of the CDR3 is 13 residues. The V gene's germline CDR1 is SGHAT and CDR2 FQNNGV. Trimming took off 1 base at V and 4 bases at J, with 5 bases between the two ends.

This clone was seen only a few times. This chain links TRBV5-1 with TRBJ1-4; TRBD1 matches at 9 bases. J was trimmed by 3 bases and V by 4 bases; bases with no gene match: 4. This CDR3 spans 15 amino acids. CDR1 is SGHRS and CDR2 is YFSETQ in the germline V gene. This chain's CDR3 is CASSGTGSPNEKLFF. The CDR3, as DNA: TGCGCCAGCAGCGGGACAGGGTCTCCTAATGAAAAACTGTTTTTT.

The chain carries TRBV18 and TRBJ1-1, with unresolved D. V gave up 4 bases and J gave up 4 bases, with 19 bases separating them. Germline V gene lookup returns CDR1 KGHSH and CDR2 LQKENI. There are 16 residues in the CDR3. The CDR3 coding sequence is TGTGCCAGCTCACGCCGTTCCCAGCCACGGGGCACTGAAGCTTTCTTT. It translates to CASSRRSQPRGTEAFF.